The present TCR beta chain was sequenced within a study of T cells in Graves' hyperthyroidism and ophthalmopathy. V lost 0 bases and J 4 bases, leaving 19 bases between the germline ends. CDR3 size: 17 residues. It was RNA transcripts that yielded the amplified TCR beta CDR3 regions. Using the HTBI primer set, a first-round RT-PCR was run on the TCR CDR3. From the multiplex PCR reads, TCRdb called clonotypes with MiXCR, one entry per CDR3 protein. The sample records 490,000 or so distinct CDR3 sequences, about 20% being singletons. Overall study results and limits: Patients with ophthalmopathy were separated from those with stable hyperthyroidism by a 13 V-J model. Ophthalmopathy was identified by the model a median 6.5 months ahead of onset. Most clonotypes expanded in thyroid above 0.001 were likewise present in blood.

On this clonotype itself: Its specificity is not known.

Sequenced: blood. This TCR derives from a middle-aged man with Graves' ophthalmopathy. The J gene is TRBJ2-7, the V gene TRBV12-3 or TRBV12-4; D possibly corresponds to TRBD1 (5 bases). CDR3 bases: TGTGCCAGCAGTTTAGCCCTCGAGGACACAAGAGGATACGAGCAGTACTTC. Protein: CASSLALEDTRGYEQYF.